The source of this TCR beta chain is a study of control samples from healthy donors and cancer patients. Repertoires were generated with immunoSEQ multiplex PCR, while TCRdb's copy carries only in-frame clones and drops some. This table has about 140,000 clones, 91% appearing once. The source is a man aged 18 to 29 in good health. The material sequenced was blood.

CDR3 residues: CASSSPGVGNTIYF. The CDR3 coding sequence is TGTGCCAGCAGCTCCCCCGGGGTTGGAAACACCATATATTTT. The chain couples TRBV3-1 (or the pseudogene TRBV3-2) to TRBJ1-3; D remains unclear. Germline values: CDR1 LGHDT, CDR2 YNNKEL (reference sequence). The CDR3 has 14 residues. V was shortened by 5 bases and J by 3 bases, with 11 bases between the two germline ends.